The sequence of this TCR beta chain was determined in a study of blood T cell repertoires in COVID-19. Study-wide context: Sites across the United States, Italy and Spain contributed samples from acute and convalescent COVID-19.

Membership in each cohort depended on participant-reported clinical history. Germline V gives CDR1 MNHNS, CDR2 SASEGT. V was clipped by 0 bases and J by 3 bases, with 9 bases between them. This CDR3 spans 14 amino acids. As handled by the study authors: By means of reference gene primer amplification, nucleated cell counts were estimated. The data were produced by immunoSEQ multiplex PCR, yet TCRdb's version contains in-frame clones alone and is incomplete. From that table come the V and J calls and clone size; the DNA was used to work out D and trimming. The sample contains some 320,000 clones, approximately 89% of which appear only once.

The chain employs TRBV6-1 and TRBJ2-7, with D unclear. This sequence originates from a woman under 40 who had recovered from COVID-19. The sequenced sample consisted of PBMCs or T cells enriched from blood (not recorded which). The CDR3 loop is CASSEALLRYEQYF. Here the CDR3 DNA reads TGTGCCAGCAGTGAAGCGCTTCTACGCTACGAGCAGTACTTC.